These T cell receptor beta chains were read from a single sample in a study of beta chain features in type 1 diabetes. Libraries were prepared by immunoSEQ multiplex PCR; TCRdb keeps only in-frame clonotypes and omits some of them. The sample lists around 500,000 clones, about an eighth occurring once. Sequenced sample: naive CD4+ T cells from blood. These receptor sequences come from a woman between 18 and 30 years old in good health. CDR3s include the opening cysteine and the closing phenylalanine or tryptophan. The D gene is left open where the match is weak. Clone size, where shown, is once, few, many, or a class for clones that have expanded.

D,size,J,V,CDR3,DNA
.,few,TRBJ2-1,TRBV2,CASSEAEREWTYNEQFF,TGTGCCAGCAGTGAAGCGGAGAGGGAATGGACTTACAATGAGCAGTTCTTC
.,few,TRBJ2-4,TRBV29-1,CSVRIAKNIQYF,TGCAGCGTGAGAATAGCCAAAAACATTCAGTACTTC
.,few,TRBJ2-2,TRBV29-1,CSVGWNSNTGELFF,TGCAGCGTTGGGTGGAACAGCAACACCGGGGAGCTGTTTTTT
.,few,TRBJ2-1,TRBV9,CASSPINGDEQFF,TGTGCCAGCAGCCCAATAAACGGGGACGAGCAGTTCTTC
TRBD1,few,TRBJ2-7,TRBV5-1,CASSSRPQGDYEQYF,TGCGCCAGCAGCTCTAGACCGCAGGGGGACTACGAGCAGTACTTC
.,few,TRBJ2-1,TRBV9,CASSVEVSTEQFF,TGTGCCAGCAGCGTAGAGGTTTCAACTGAGCAGTTCTTC
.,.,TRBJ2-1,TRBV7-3,CASSSRSQGALITDEQFF,TGTGCCAGCAGCTCCAGATCCCAGGGCGCCCTCATCACGGATGAGCAGTTCTTC
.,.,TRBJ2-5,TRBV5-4,CATSGGHIQETQYF,TGTGCCACGTCGGGGGGACATATCCAAGAGACCCAGTACTTC
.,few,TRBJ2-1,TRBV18,CASSPDILPYNEQFF,TGTGCCAGCTCACCCGATATACTACCGTACAATGAGCAGTTCTTC
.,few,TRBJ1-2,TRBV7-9,CASSSQDPGGSGYTF,TGTGCCAGCAGCTCCCAGGACCCCGGGGGGTCTGGCTACACCTTC
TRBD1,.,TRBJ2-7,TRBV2,CASRTGRSYEQYF,TGTGCCAGCAGGACAGGGCGTTCCTACGAGCAGTACTTC
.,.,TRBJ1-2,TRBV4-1,CASSPGVGHYGYTF,TGCGCCAGCAGCCCAGGTGTCGGTCACTATGGCTACACCTTC
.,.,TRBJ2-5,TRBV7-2,CASSLETQYF,TGTGCCAGCAGCTTAGAGACCCAGTACTTC
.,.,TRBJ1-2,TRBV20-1,CSAREGWGYTF,TGCAGTGCTAGAGAAGGATGGGGCTACACCTTC
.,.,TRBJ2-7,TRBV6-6,CASSRGTYEQYF,TGTGCCAGCAGCCGAGGGACCTACGAGCAGTACTTC
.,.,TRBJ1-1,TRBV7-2,CASSFISTEAFF,TGTGCCAGCAGCTTCATCTCGACTGAAGCTTTCTTT
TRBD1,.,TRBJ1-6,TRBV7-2,CASSRARGTGASSPLHF,TGTGCCAGCAGTAGAGCCCGGGGGACAGGGGCGTCTAGTCCCCTCCACTTT
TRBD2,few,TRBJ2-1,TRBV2,CASSERTSAYNEQFF,TGTGCCAGCAGTGAAAGGACTAGCGCTTACAATGAGCAGTTCTTC
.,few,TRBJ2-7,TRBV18,CASSPPRGVLNYEQYF,TGTGCCAGCTCTCCACCTCGAGGGGTCCTCAACTACGAGCAGTACTTC
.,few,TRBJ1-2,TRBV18,CASSPPRSYGYTF,TGTGCCAGCTCACCACCTCGTAGCTATGGCTACACCTTC
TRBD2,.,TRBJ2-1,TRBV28,CASSRTSGTNEQFF,TGTGCCAGCAGCCGGACTAGCGGGACTAATGAGCAGTTCTTC
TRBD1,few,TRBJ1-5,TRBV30,CAADRGGYQPQHF,TGTGCCGCTGACAGGGGGGGATATCAGCCCCAGCATTTT
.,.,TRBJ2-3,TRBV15,CATRKAGTSTDTQYF,TGTGCCACCAGGAAAGCCGGCACGAGCACAGATACGCAGTATTTT
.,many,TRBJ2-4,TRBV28,CATGLAKNIQYF,TGTGCCACGGGTCTAGCCAAAAACATTCAGTACTTC
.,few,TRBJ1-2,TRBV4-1,CASSQVGRYGYTF,TGCGCCAGCAGCCAAGTAGGCCGCTATGGCTACACCTTC
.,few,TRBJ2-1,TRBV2,CASSDQRIHEQFF,TGTGCCAGCAGTGACCAAAGAATCCATGAGCAGTTCTTC
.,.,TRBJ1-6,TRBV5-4,CASSLGANSPLHF,TGTGCCAGCAGCTTGGGGGCCAATTCACCCCTCCACTTT
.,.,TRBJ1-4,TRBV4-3,CASSQASAANEKLFF,TGCGCCAGCAGCCAAGCTTCTGCGGCTAATGAAAAACTGTTTTTT
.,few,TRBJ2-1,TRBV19,CASSIIGVTENNEQFF,TGTGCCAGTAGTATAATCGGCGTGACGGAAAACAATGAGCAGTTCTTC
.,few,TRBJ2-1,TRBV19,CASSRTWGSSYNEQFF,TGTGCCAGTAGTAGAACGTGGGGGAGCTCCTACAATGAGCAGTTCTTC
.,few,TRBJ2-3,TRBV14,CASSQDTWGNTQYF,TGTGCCAGCAGCCAAGACACGTGGGGCAATACGCAGTATTTT
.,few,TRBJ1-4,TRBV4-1,CASSQEGSRRAGEKLFF,TGCGCCAGCAGCCAAGAGGGTAGTCGGAGGGCGGGTGAAAAACTGTTTTTT
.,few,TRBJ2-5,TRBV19,CASSIAAGQETQYF,TGTGCCAGTAGTATAGCCGCCGGGCAAGAGACCCAGTACTTC
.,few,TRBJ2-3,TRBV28,CASRVGSTDTQYF,TGTGCCAGCCGTGTGGGGAGCACAGATACGCAGTATTTT
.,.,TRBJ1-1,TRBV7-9,CSRGGVNTEAFF,TGTTCGCGGGGTGGGGTGAACACTGAAGCTTTCTTT
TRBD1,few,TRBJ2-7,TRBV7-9,CASSFWTGTYEQYF,TGTGCCAGCAGCTTTTGGACAGGGACCTACGAGCAGTACTTC
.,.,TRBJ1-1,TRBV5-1,CASSLTVNTEAFF,TGCGCCAGCAGCTTGACGGTGAACACTGAAGCTTTCTTT